Each of the 8 T cell receptor beta chains below was sequenced from the same sample in a study of T cell repertoires in cytomegalovirus infection. TCRdb re-called the reads through MiXCR, storing one row per CDR3 protein. This table holds 550,000 to 850,000 distinct CDR3 sequences, around 31% found once. The antigens for these receptors are not known. The sequencing here drew on cultured PBMCs, taken from culture after CMV antigen stimulation. These TCRs come from a human donor in good health (CMV status not recorded). Some clones in this sample may be carry-over from other donors' samples.

The V call is TRBV12-3 or TRBV12-4, the J call TRBJ2-1; 15 bases are a match to TRBD2. This CDR3 region has 15 residues. V was clipped by 6 bases and J by 9 bases; unmatched bases: 6. The CDR3 is CASRGLAGGGGEQFF. In DNA, the CDR3 is TGTGCCAGCAGAGGACTAGCGGGGGGGGGCGGTGAGCAGTTCTTC.

The gene calls are TRBV15 and TRBJ1-5; 8 bases line up with TRBD1. The CDR3 has 18 amino acids. V gave up 2 bases and J gave up 2 bases; unmatched junction bases: 11. Germline CDR1 and CDR2: LNHNV and YYDKDF (reference sequence). CDR3 in amino acids: CATSRQPGQGGGNQPQHF. Written as DNA, the CDR3 is TGTGCCACCAGCAGACAACCAGGACAGGGAGGAGGCAATCAGCCCCAGCATTTT.

This clonotype was seen only a few times. The V gene is TRBV12-3 or TRBV12-4, the J gene TRBJ2-3; possible D gene TRBD1, 6 bases. CDR3 length equals 15 residues. The V end was cut by 3 bases, the J end by 5 bases, with 15 bases between. DNA of the CDR3: TGTGCCAGCAGTTTTGAGGGGGTAGGGGTAGATACGCAGTATTTT. Its protein is CASSFEGVGVDTQYF.

The chain has TRBV6-1 and TRBJ1-6, with D possibly matching TRBD1 (6 bases). The germline V gene has CDR1 MNHNS and CDR2 SASEGT. This CDR3 contains 15 residues. Trimming stripped 7 bases from V and 3 bases from J, with 13 bases between. This CDR3 reads CASNIQGIYNSPLHF. The CDR3 bases are TGTGCCAGCAACATACAGGGAATCTATAATTCACCCCTCCACTTT.

This sequence joins TRBV20-1 and TRBJ1-6; 7 positions match TRBD1. There are 16 residues in the CDR3. CDR1 DFQATT and CDR2 SNEGSKA come from the germline V gene (reference sequence). V trimming: 0 bases; J trimming: 6 bases; junction bases outside the gene matches: 8. The CDR3 DNA reads as TGCAGTGCTAGAGACCCCTCGACAGGGTTTAATTCACCCCTCCACTTT. Translated, it gives CSARDPSTGFNSPLHF.

Of note for this clonotype: A read error may explain this, as a much larger clone is one base away. The rearrangement joins TRBV7-2 to TRBJ2-1; 9 positions agree with TRBD2. Germline CDR1 is SGHTA and CDR2 is FQGNSA. V trimming: 5 bases; J trimming: 7 bases; junction bases outside the gene matches: 15. The CDR3 loop spans 17 amino acids. The CDR3 coding sequence is TGTGCCAGCAGCATACCCTTTTTAGCGGGAGTGGGGAATGAGCAGTTCTTC. Residues: CASSIPFLAGVGNEQFF.

The V call is TRBV4-3, the J call TRBJ1-1; D is ambiguous. Germline V lookup: CDR1 LGHNA, CDR2 YSLEER. Trimming removed 0 bases from V and 10 bases from J, with 21 bases in between. This CDR3 spans 16 amino acids. As DNA, the CDR3 is TGCGCCAGCAGCCAAGATATTACTCCTTTTGGGCGAGGAGCTTTCTTT. It is translated as CASSQDITPFGRGAFF.

Only a few counts were recorded for this clonotype. The CDR3 protein is CASSLTSEGETQYF. DNA of the CDR3: TGTGCCAGCAGCCTTACTAGCGAGGGAGAGACCCAGTACTTC. The J gene is TRBJ2-5, the V gene TRBV12-3 or TRBV12-4; the match to TRBD2 covers 7 bases. The trim removed 6 bases at V and 4 bases at J, leaving 8 bases unmatched. The CDR3 is 14 amino acids.